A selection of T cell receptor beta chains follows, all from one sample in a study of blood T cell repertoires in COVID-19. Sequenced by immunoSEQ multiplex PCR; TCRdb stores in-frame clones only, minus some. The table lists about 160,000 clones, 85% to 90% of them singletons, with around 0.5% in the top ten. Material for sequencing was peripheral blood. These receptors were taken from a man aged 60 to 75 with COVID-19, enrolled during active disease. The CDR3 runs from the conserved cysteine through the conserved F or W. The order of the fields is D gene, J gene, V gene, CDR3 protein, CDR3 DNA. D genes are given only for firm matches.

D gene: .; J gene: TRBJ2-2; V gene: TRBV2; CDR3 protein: CASSELTGLAGELFF; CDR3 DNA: TGTGCCAGCAGTGAACTGACAGGACTGGCCGGGGAGCTGTTTTTT
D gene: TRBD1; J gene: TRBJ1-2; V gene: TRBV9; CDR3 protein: CASSPGTGFSYGYTF; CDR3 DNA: TGTGCCAGCAGCCCCGGGACAGGGTTTTCCTATGGCTACACCTTC
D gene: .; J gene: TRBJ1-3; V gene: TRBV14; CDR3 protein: CASSQDRGYNSGNTIYF; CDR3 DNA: TGTGCCAGCAGCCAAGATCGGGGATACAACTCTGGAAACACCATATATTTT
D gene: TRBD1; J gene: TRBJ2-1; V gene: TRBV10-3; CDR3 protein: CAISSGQSYNEQFF; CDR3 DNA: TGTGCCATCAGTTCGGGACAGTCCTACAATGAGCAGTTCTTC
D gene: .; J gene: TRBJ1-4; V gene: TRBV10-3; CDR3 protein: CAIGLGLPNEKLFF; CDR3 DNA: TGTGCCATAGGGCTGGGGCTACCTAATGAAAAACTGTTTTTT
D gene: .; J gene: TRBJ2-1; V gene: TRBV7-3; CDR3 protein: CASSSGRGSYNEQFF; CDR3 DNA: TGTGCCAGCAGCTCTGGCAGGGGCTCCTACAATGAGCAGTTCTTC
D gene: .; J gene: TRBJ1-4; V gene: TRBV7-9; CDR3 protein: CASSPLGGKTTNEKLFF; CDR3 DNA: TGTGCCAGCAGCCCACTTGGGGGGAAAACAACTAATGAAAAACTGTTTTTT
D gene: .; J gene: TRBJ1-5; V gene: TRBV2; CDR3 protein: CASSVQVLRNQPQHF; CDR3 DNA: TGTGCCAGCAGTGTACAGGTCTTACGCAATCAGCCCCAGCATTTT
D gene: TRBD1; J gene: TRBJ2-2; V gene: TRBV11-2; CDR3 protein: CASSLDRTGMNTGELFF; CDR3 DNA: TGTGCCAGCAGCTTAGATCGGACAGGGATGAACACCGGGGAGCTGTTTTTT
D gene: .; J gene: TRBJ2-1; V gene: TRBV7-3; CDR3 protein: CASSLRGATEINSPSYNEQFF; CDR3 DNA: TGTGCCAGCAGTTTAAGAGGCGCGACAGAGATCAACAGCCCCTCCTACAATGAGCAGTTCTTC
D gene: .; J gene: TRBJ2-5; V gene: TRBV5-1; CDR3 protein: CASSLDSSTPETQYF; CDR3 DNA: TGCGCCAGCAGCTTGGACAGTTCGACACCAGAGACCCAGTACTTC
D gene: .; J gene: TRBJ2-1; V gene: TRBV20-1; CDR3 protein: CSARVGAEQFF; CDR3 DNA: TGCAGTGCTAGAGTGGGGGCCGAGCAGTTCTTC
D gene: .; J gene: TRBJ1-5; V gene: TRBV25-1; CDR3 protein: CASSYPGRPSNQPQHF; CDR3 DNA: TGTGCCAGCAGTTATCCGGGAAGACCTAGCAATCAGCCCCAGCATTTT
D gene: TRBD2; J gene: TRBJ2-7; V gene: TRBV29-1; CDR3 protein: CSVEEGGSGSYEQYF; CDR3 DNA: TGCAGCGTTGAAGAGGGCGGGAGCGGAAGCTACGAGCAGTACTTC
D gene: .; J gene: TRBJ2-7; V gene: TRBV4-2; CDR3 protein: CASSQVHLGTYEQYF; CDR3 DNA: TGTGCCAGCAGCCAAGTCCATCTAGGAACCTACGAGCAGTACTTC
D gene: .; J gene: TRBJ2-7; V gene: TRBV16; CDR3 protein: CASRRGQSYEQYF; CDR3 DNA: TGTGCCAGCAGACGAGGACAGTCCTACGAGCAGTACTTC
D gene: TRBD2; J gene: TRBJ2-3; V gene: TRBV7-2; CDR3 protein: CASSSRGLAASTDTQYF; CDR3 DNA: TGTGCCAGCAGCTCGCGGGGACTAGCGGCAAGCACAGATACGCAGTATTTT
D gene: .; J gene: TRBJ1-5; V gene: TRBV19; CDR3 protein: CASSTQGFGNQPQHF; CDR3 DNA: TGTGCCAGTAGTACACAGGGATTCGGAAATCAGCCCCAGCATTTT
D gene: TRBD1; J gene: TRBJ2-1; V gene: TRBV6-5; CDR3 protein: CASSYSGTASYNEQFF; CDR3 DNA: TGTGCCAGCAGTTACTCAGGGACAGCCTCCTACAATGAGCAGTTCTTC
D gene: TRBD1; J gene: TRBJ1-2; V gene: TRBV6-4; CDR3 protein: CASSPNAGGAVYGYTF; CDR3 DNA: TGTGCCAGCAGTCCGAACGCAGGGGGCGCGGTCTATGGCTACACCTTC
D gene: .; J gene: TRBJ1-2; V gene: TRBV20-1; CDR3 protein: CSASSGGFGYGYTF; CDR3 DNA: TGCAGTGCTAGTTCGGGGGGGTTTGGCTATGGCTACACCTTC
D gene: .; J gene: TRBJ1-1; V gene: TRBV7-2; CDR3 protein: CASSLLSAGNTEAFF; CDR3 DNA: TGTGCCAGCAGCTTACTCTCGGCGGGCAACACTGAAGCTTTCTTT
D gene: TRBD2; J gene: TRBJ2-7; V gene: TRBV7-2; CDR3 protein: CASSTGGTLSYEQYF; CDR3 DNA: TGTGCCAGCAGCACGGGGGGGACTCTCTCCTACGAGCAGTACTTC
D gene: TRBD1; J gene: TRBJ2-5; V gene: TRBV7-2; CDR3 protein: CASSSQGDSLSQETQYF; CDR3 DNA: TGTGCCAGCAGCTCTCAAGGGGACAGTTTAAGTCAAGAGACCCAGTACTTC
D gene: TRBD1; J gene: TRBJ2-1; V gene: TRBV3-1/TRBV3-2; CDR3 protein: CASSQGSGGYNEQFF; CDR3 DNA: TGTGCCAGCAGCCAAGGTTCAGGGGGTTACAATGAGCAGTTCTTC
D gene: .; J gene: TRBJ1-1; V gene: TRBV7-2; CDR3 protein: CASSPLLGGGSNTEAFF; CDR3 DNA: TGTGCCAGCAGCCCCTTGCTGGGGGGGGGCTCGAACACTGAAGCTTTCTTT
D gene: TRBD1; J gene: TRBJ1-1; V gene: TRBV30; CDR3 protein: CAWSVKGAAEAFF; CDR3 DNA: TGTGCCTGGAGTGTAAAGGGGGCTGCTGAAGCTTTCTTT